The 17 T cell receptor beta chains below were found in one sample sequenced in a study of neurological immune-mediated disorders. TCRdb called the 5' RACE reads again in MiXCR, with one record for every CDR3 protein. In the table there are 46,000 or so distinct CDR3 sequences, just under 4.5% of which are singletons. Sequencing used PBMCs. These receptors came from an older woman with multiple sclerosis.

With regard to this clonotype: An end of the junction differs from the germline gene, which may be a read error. This CDR3 reads CASSYSGQVNQPQNF. The CDR3 bases are TGTGCCAGCAGTTACTCGGGACAGGTCAATCAGCCCCAGAATTTT. The chain combines TRBV6-2 or TRBV6-3 with TRBJ1-5; 8 bases are a match to TRBD1. Germline loops: CDR1 MNHEY, CDR2 SVGEGT. This CDR3 spans 15 amino acids.

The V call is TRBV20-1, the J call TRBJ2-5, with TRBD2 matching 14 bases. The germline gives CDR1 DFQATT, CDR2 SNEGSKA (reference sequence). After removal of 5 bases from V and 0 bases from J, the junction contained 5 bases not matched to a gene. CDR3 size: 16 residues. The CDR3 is CSAPGLAGVNQETQYF. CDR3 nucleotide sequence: TGCAGTGCTCCGGGACTAGCGGGAGTGAACCAAGAGACCCAGTACTTC.

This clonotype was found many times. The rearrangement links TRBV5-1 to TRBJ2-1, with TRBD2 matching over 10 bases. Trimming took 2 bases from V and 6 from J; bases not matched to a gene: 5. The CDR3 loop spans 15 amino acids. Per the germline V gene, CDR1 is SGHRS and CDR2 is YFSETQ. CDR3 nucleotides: TGCGCCAGCAGCTTAGCGGGAGGGCTCATCAATGAGCAGTTCTTC. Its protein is CASSLAGGLINEQFF.

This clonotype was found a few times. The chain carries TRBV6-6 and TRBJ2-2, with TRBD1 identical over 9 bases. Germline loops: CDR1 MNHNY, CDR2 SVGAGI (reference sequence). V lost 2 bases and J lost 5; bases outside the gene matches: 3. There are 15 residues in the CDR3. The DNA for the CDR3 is TGTGCCAGCAGTTACCCAGGACAGGGGACCGGGGAGCTGTTTTTT. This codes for CASSYPGQGTGELFF.

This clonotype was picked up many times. CDR3 residues: CASSRRTSNEQFF. CDR3 DNA: TGTGCCAGCAGTCGAAGGACTAGCAATGAGCAGTTCTTC. The rearrangement links TRBV3-1 to TRBJ2-1; 7 nucleotides align to TRBD2. This CDR3 has 13 amino acids. Germline V CDR1 and CDR2: LGHDT, YNNKEL (reference sequence). The ends lost 6 bases at V and 6 bases at J; junction bases unmatched: 5.

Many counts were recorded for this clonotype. The CDR3 DNA reads TGCAGTGTACGACAGGGGTACGAGCAGTACTTC. This translates into CSVRQGYEQYF. The chain couples TRBV20-1 to TRBJ2-7, with 8 positions matching TRBD1. Trimming at V came to 7 bases and at J to 4 bases, leaving 3 bases not matched to a gene. CDR3 length: 11 amino acids. CDR1 and CDR2 from the germline V gene are DFQATT and SNEGSKA (reference sequence).

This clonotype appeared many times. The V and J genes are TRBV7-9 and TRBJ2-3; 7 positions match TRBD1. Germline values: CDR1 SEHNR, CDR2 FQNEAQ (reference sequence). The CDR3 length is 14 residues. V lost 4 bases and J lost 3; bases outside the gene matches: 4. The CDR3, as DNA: TGTGCCAGCAGCTCACAGGGGTGGACAGATACGCAGTATTTT. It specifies CASSSQGWTDTQYF.

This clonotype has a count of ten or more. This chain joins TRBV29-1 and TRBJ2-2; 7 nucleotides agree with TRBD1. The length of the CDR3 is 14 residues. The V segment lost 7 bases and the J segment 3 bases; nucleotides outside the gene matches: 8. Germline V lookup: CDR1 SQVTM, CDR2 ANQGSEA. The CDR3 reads CSGKTGMDTGELFF. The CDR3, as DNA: TGCAGCGGGAAGACAGGGATGGACACCGGGGAGCTGTTTTTT.

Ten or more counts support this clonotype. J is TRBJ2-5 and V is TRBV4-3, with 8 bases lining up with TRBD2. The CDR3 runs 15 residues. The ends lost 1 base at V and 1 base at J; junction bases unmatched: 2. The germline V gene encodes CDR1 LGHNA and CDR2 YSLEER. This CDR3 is CASSQVAGLQETQYF. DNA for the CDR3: TGCGCCAGCAGCCAAGTAGCGGGGCTCCAAGAGACCCAGTACTTC.

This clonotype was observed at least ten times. This CDR3 is CAISLRRLAPYEQYV. CDR3 nucleotides: TGTGCCATCAGCCTCCGACGACTAGCGCCCTACGAGCAGTACGTC. V gene TRBV10-3 combines with J gene TRBJ2-7; the match to TRBD2 covers 8 bases. Germline CDR1 ENHRY, CDR2 SYGVKD. There are 15 residues in the CDR3. V shed 6 bases and J 2 bases; nucleotides not matched to a gene: 9.

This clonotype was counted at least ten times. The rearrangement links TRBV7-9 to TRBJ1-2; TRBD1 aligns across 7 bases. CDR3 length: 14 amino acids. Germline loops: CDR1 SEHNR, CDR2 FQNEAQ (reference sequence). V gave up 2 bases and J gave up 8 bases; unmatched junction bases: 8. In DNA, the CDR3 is TGTGCCAGCAGCTTAAAGGGGGCTTTAGGAGGCTACACCTTC. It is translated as CASSLKGALGGYTF.

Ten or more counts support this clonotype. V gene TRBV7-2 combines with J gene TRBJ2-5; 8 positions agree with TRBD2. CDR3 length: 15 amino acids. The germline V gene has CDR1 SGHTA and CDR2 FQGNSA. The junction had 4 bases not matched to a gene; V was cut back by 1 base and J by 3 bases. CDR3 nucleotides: TGTGCCAGCAGCTTAGGCGGGGGGCTCGAAGAGACCCAGTACTTC. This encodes CASSLGGGLEETQYF.

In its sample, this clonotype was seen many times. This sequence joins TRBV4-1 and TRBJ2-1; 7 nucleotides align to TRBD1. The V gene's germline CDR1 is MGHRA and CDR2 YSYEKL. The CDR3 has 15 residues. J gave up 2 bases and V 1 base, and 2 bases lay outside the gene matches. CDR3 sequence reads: CASSQVGTAYNEQFF. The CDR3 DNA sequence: TGCGCCAGCAGCCAAGTGGGGACAGCCTACAATGAGCAGTTCTTC.

The CDR3 loop reads CASSLQGIGELFF. In nucleotides, the CDR3 is TGTGCCAGCAGTCTTCAGGGCATCGGGGAGCTGTTTTTT. This chain links TRBV27 with TRBJ2-2, with D possibly being TRBD1 (5 bases). CDR3 size: 13 residues. V lost 5 bases to trimming and J lost 7 bases, with 11 bases between them. Germline V lookup: CDR1 MNHEY, CDR2 SMNVEV (reference sequence).

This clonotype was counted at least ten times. CDR3 in DNA: TGTGCCAGCAGTCCTCCCCCTACCGCAGCTTTCTTT. It encodes CASSPPPTAAFF. This rearrangement joins TRBV6-5 to TRBJ1-1, with D hard to call. CDR3 size: 12 residues. The V gene lost 5 bases and the J gene lost 10 bases, with 14 bases spanning the gap. Germline-derived CDR1 and CDR2 are MNHEY and SVGAGI.

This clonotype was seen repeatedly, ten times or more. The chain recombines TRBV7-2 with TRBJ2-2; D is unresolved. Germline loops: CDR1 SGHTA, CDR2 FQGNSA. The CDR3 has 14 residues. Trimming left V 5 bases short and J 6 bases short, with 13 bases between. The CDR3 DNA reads TGTGCCAGCAGCCCATACAGAGACTCCGGGGAGCTGTTTTTT. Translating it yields CASSPYRDSGELFF.

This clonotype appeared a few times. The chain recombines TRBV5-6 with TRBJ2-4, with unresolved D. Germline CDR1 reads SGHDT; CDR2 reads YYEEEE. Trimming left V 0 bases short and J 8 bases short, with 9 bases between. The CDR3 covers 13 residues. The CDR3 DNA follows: TGTGCCAGCAGCTTGGTTGGCCCGGACATTCAGTACTTC. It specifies CASSLVGPDIQYF.